The sequence of this T cell receptor (beta chain) was determined in a study of PD-1 blockade in classical Hodgkin lymphoma. Study-wide results and caveats: Patients newly diagnosed and complete responders had comparable baseline diversity. While CD8+ TCR diversity did not rise significantly by C4D1, CD4+ TCR diversity did.

About this clone: Its matching antigen is unknown.

Method: immunoSEQ multiplex PCR; TCRdb's copy keeps in-frame clones and lacks some. In the table there are fewer than 3,500 clones, around 75% of which are singletons. The time point was: cycle 4 day 1 (C4D1), after about 6 weeks of nivolumab. Every patient experienced relapse after autologous stem cell transplantation, and brentuximab vedotin exposure varied. Magnetic negative selection of thawed PBMCs yielded the CD8+ T cells. Sequenced here: CD8+ T cells from blood, sampled before the fourth cycle of nivolumab. This sequence originates from a human donor with classical Hodgkin lymphoma.

The CDR3 bases are TGTGCCAGCAGTTTCGGGCCCTATTGGGATGAGCAGTTCTTC. It is translated as CASSFGPYWDEQFF. This rearrangement joins TRBV28 to TRBJ2-1; D remains unclear. V was trimmed by 3 bases and J by 8 bases, leaving 14 bases between them. The CDR3 is 14 amino acids. Per the germline V gene, CDR1 is MDHEN and CDR2 is SYDVKM. Full variable domain (outside the CDR3, taken from reference TRBV28 and TRBJ2-1): DVKVTQSSRYLVKRTGEKVFLECVQDMDHENMFWYRQDPGLGLRLIYFSYDVKMKEKGDIPEGYSVSREKKERFSLILESASTNQTSMYLCASSFGPYWDEQFFGPGTRLTVL.